This T cell receptor beta chain stems from a study of T-cell memory formation after mild COVID-19. Overall study findings and caveats: Still unconfirmed is whether the second-wave clones peaking on day 37 recognized SARS-CoV-2. Memory sampled before infection contained some responding clones, suggesting cross-reactive memory joined. Whereas later expanders leaned CD4+, clones contracting day 15 to 85 showed a balanced CD4/CD8 makeup.

The CDR3 consists of 13 residues. CDR1 and CDR2 from the germline V gene are DFQATT and SNEGSKA (reference sequence). J was trimmed by 5 bases and V by 5 bases; bases with no gene match: 6. One entry per CDR3 protein, called by TCRdb with MiXCR from the 5' RACE reads. The sample has fewer than 650,000 distinct CDR3 sequences, less than 25% seen once; the top ten hold 8.4%. Points on this clonotype: Its antigen remains unidentified.

Sequenced input: PBMCs or a T cell subset sorted from them (not recorded which). The V and J genes are TRBV20-1 and TRBJ2-7; the match to TRBD1 covers 10 bases. The TCR sequence derives from an adult woman who had mild COVID-19 (a few samples of this study predate the infection). Cell type and time point are not known. The CDR3 DNA is TGCAGTGCTTCGGGACAGGGGTTCCACGAGCAGTACTTC. This gives the protein CSASGQGFHEQYF.